What follows is one T cell receptor (beta chain) and its context. Antigen unknown. The data belong to a study of Ad26.COV2.S vaccination and SARS-CoV-2 variants. Overall study results and limits: Responses of T cells in total may have been underestimated by the TCR breadth and depth analyses. People who got the vaccine or the placebo had similar non-spike TCR breadth. Placebo recipients trailed vaccine recipients in spike-specific TCR breadth.

Sequencing used immunoSEQ multiplex PCR; TCRdb keeps in-frame clones, though not all of them. The table includes 350,000 to 500,000 clones, 89% detected once. Germline-derived CDR1 and CDR2 are LGHNA and YSLEER. The CDR3 spans 15 residues. V shed 0 bases and J shed 4 bases, with 9 bases lying between them. The treatment here: some 20 received Ad26.COV2.S at low or high dose, single or two shots; 5 received placebo; per-sample allocation not given. Specimens were obtained on day 63 following the first vaccine or placebo injection. An 18-55-year-old adult in Boston served as donor. Material: peripheral blood, obtained in a trial of Ad26.COV2.S vaccine versus placebo. This sequence originates from a person between 18 and 59 years old who received the Ad26.COV2.S COVID-19 vaccine or a placebo. The V and J genes are TRBV4-3 and TRBJ1-4; D remains unclear. The CDR3 sequence: CASSQDGDGNEKLFF. The CDR3 DNA sequence: TGCGCCAGCAGCCAAGATGGGGATGGTAATGAAAAACTGTTTTTT.